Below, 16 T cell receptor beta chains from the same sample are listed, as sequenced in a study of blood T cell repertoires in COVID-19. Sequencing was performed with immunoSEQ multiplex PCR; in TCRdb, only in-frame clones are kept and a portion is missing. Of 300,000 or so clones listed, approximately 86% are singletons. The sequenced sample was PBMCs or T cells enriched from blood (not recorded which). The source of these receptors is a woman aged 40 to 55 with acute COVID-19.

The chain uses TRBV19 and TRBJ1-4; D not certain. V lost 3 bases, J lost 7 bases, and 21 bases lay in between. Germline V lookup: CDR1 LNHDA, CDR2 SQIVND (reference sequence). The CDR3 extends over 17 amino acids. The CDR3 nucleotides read TGTGCCAGTAGTATCCCCGTCCGGAGGGCTGAGGGTGAAAAACTGTTTTTT. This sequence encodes CASSIPVRRAEGEKLFF.

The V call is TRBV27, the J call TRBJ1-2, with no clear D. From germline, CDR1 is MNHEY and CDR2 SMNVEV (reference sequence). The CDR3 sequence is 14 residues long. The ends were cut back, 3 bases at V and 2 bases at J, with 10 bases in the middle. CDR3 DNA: TGTGCCAGCAGTTTTGCGGGGTACAACTATGGCTACACCTTC. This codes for CASSFAGYNYGYTF.

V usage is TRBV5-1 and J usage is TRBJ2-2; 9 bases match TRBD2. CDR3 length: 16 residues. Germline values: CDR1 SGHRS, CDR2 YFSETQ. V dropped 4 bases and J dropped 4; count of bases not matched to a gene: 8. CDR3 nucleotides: TGCGCCAGCAGCCAAAGGGGACTAGCATCCACCGGGGAGCTGTTTTTT. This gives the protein CASSQRGLASTGELFF.

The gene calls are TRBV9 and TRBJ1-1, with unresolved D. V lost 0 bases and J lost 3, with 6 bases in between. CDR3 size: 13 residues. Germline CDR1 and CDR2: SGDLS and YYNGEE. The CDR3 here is CASSVGLYTEAFF. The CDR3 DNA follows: TGTGCCAGCAGCGTAGGACTTTACACTGAAGCTTTCTTT.

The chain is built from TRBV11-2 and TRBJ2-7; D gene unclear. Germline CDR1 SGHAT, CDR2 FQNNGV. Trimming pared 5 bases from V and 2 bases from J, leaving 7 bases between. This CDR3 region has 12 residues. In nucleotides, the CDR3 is TGTGCCAGCAGCCCTACCCCCTACGAGCAGTACTTC. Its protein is CASSPTPYEQYF.

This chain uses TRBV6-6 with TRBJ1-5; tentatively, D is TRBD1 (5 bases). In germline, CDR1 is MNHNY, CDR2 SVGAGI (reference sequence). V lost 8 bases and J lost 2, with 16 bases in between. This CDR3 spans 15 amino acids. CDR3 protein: CASLTGGGGNQPQHF. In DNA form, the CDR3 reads TGTGCCAGCCTCACGGGGGGAGGGGGCAATCAGCCCCAGCATTTT.

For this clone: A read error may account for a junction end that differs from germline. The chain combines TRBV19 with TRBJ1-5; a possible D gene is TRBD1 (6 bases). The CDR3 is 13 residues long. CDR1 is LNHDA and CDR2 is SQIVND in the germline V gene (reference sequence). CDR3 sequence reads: CASSSKTGSPRRF. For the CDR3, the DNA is TGTGCCAGTAGTTCCAAAACAGGGAGCCCCAGGAGGTTT.

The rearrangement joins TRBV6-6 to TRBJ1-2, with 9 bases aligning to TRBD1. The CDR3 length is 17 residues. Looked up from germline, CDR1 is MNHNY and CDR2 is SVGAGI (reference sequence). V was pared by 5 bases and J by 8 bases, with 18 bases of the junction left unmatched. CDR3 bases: TGTGCCAGCAGTCCACCGGGACAGGGTTTCTCACTATGGGGCTACACCTTC. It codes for CASSPPGQGFSLWGYTF.

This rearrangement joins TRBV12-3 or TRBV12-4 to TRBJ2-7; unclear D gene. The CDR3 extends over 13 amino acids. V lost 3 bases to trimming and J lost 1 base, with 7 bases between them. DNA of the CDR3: TGTGCCAGCAGTTTGATCACATCCTACGAGCAGTACTTC. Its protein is CASSLITSYEQYF.

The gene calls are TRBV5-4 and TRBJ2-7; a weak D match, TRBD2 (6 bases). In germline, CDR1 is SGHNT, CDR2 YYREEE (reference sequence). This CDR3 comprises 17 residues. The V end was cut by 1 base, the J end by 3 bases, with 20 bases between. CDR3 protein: CASSLLIRRDVNYEQYF. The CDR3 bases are TGTGCCAGCAGCTTGTTGATACGGCGGGACGTTAACTACGAGCAGTACTTC.

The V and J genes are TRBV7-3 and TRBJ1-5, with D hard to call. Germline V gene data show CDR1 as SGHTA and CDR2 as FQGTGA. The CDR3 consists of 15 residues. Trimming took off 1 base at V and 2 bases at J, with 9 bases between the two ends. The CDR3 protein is CASSLRGVRNQPQHF. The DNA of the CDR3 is TGTGCCAGCAGCTTAAGGGGAGTTCGCAATCAGCCCCAGCATTTT.

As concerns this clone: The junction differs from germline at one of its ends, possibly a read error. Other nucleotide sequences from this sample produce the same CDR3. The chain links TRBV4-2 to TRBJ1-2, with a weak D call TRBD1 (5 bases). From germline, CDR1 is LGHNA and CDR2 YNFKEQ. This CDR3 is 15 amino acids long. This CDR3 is CASSQGADSHYGYTF. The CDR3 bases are TGTGCCAGTAGCCAAGGGGCAGATTCGCACTATGGCTACACCTTC.

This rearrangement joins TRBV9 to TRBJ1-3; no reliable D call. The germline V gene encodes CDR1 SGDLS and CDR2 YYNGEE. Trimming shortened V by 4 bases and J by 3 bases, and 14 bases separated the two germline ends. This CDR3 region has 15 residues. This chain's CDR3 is CASSPRPLFGNTIYF. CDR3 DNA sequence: TGTGCCAGCAGCCCGCGGCCGCTCTTTGGAAACACCATATATTTT. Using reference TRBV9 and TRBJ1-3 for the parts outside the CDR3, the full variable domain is DSGVTQTPKHLITATGQRVTLRCSPRSGDLSVYWYQQSLDQGLQFLIQYYNGEERAKGNILERFSAQQFPDLHSELNLSSLELGDSALYFCASSPRPLFGNTIYFGEGSWLTVV.

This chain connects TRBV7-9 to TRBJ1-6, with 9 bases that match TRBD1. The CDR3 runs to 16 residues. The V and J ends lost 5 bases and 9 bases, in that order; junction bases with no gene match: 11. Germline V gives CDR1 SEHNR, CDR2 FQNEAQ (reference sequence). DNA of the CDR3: TGTGCCAGCAGCCTATTTCTGGGACAGGGTTCTTCACCCCTCCACTTT. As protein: CASSLFLGQGSSPLHF.

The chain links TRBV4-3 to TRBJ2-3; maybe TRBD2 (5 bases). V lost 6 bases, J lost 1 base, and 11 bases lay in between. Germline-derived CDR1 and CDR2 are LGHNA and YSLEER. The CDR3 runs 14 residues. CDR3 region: CASSGSLGTDTQYF. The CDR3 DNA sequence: TGCGCCAGCAGTGGGAGCTTGGGCACAGATACGCAGTATTTT.

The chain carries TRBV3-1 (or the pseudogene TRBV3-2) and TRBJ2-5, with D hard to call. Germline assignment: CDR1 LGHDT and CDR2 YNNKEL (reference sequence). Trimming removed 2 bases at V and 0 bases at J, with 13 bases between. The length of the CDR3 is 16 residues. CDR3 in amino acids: CASSQSPSKYQETQYF. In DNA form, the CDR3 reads TGTGCCAGCAGCCAAAGCCCCTCAAAGTACCAAGAGACCCAGTACTTC.